Listed here are 18 T cell receptor beta chains from one sample, sequenced in a study of ipilimumab plus nivolumab after autologous stem cell transplantation. Method: immunoSEQ multiplex PCR; TCRdb's copy keeps in-frame clones and lacks some. The table lists approximately 14,000 clones, about four fifths of them singletons, with about 10% in the top ten. The starting material was PBMCs, obtained in a trial of ipilimumab plus nivolumab as post-transplant consolidation. These receptors originate from a male donor with primary mediastinal lymphoma.

The chain employs TRBV11-2 and TRBJ2-5; D call uncertain. Germline V gene lookup returns CDR1 SGHAT and CDR2 FQNNGV. The CDR3 sequence is 11 residues long. Deletions cut 5 bases from V and 5 bases from J, with 6 bases between. The chain's CDR3 is CASSPAETQYF. Written as DNA, the CDR3 is TGTGCCAGCAGCCCGGCGGAGACCCAGTACTTC.

The chain couples TRBV11-2 to TRBJ2-2; 7 positions match TRBD2. V was clipped by 1 base and J by 1 base; unmatched bases: 3. The CDR3 is made up of 16 amino acids. Germline CDR1 SGHAT, CDR2 FQNNGV. This CDR3 reads CASSLGSSGNTGELFF. The CDR3 region has the DNA TGTGCCAGCAGCTTAGGATCTAGCGGGAACACCGGGGAGCTGTTTTTT.

This clone showed up just once. The chain recombines TRBV10-3 with TRBJ1-5, with 7 bases aligning to TRBD1. CDR1 and CDR2 (germline): ENHRY, SYGVKD. Germline trimming cut 3 bases from V and 0 bases from J; bases unmatched to any gene: 14. The CDR3 runs 19 residues. The CDR3 loop reads CAISELGGKQRYSNQPQHF. The CDR3 region has the DNA TGTGCCATCAGTGAATTAGGGGGCAAACAACGATATAGCAATCAGCCCCAGCATTTT.

The chain employs TRBV5-6 and TRBJ2-5; 8 bases are shared with TRBD2. Germline trimming cut 2 bases from V and 5 bases from J; bases unmatched to any gene: 11. Germline CDR1 SGHDT, CDR2 YYEEEE. CDR3 size: 16 residues. The CDR3, as DNA: TGTGCCAGCAGCTTTCTCTCAGCGGGGGCCGGGGAGACCCAGTACTTC. Translated, it gives CASSFLSAGAGETQYF. The entire variable domain, with the rest obtained from reference TRBV5-6 and TRBJ2-5, is as follows: DAGVTQSPTHLIKTRGQQVTLRCSPKSGHDTVSWYQQALGQGPQFIFQYYEEEERQRGNFPDRFSGHQFPNYSSELNVNALLLGDSALYLCASSFLSAGAGETQYFGPGTRLLVL.

V is TRBV5-4 and J is TRBJ2-5; TRBD1 matches at 7 bases. CDR3 size: 16 residues. Trimming removed 3 bases from V and 2 bases from J; junction bases left unmatched: 10. The germline gives CDR1 SGHNT, CDR2 YYREEE (reference sequence). This CDR3 reads CASSWSDRMGQETQYF. CDR3 DNA sequence: TGTGCCAGCAGCTGGTCGGACAGGATGGGGCAAGAGACCCAGTACTTC.

V gene TRBV5-1 combines with J gene TRBJ2-1, with 7 bases fitting TRBD1. The CDR3 sequence is 12 residues long. Germline CDR1 is SGHRS and CDR2 is YFSETQ. J gave up 13 bases and V 2 bases, and 6 bases lay outside the gene matches. CDR3 sequence (DNA): TGCGCCAGCAGCTTCACAGGGGAACCACAGTTCTTC. Encoded protein: CASSFTGEPQFF.

This clone was detected once. The V and J genes are TRBV7-6 and TRBJ1-2; 8 nucleotides align to TRBD1. Germline assignment: CDR1 SGHVS and CDR2 FNYEAQ. This CDR3 comprises 14 residues. V lost 1 base to trimming and J lost 9 bases; unmatched junction nucleotides: 7. Here the CDR3 reads CASSLGSTGGSYTF. CDR3 coding DNA: TGTGCCAGCAGCTTAGGGAGTACAGGGGGGAGCTACACCTTC.

This clone was seen a handful of times. This chain connects TRBV7-2 to TRBJ1-5, with D uncertain. Trimming cost V 1 base and J 6 bases, with 10 bases left between them. The CDR3 totals 14 residues. The germline V gene encodes CDR1 SGHTA and CDR2 FQGNSA. The CDR3 DNA reads TGTGCCAGCAGCTTAGACGGGGTCGGTCAGCCCCAGCATTTT. It specifies CASSLDGVGQPQHF.

V and J are TRBV5-4 and TRBJ2-1; 8 bases agree with TRBD2. Germline CDR1 SGHNT, CDR2 YYREEE (reference sequence). Trimming at V came to 2 bases and at J to 3 bases, leaving 4 bases not matched to a gene. The CDR3 consists of 15 residues. The CDR3 is CASSLTAGDYNEQFF. The CDR3 nucleotides are TGTGCCAGCAGCTTAACAGCGGGAGACTACAATGAGCAGTTCTTC.

The chain employs TRBV27 and TRBJ1-2, with D maybe TRBD1 (6 bases). CDR1 and CDR2 from the germline V gene are MNHEY and SMNVEV (reference sequence). The CDR3 has 15 amino acids. V lost 5 bases, J lost 0 bases, and 13 bases lay in between. The CDR3 protein is CASSRTVPANYGYTF. The CDR3 nucleotides are TGTGCCAGCAGTAGGACAGTCCCTGCTAACTATGGCTACACCTTC.

The chain is built from TRBV30 and TRBJ1-5; no clear D. CDR1 and CDR2 from the germline V gene are GTSNPN and SVGIG (reference sequence). V was trimmed by 2 bases and J by 6 bases, leaving 14 bases between them. The CDR3 spans 14 residues. The CDR3 reads CAWSFHASSQPQHF. As DNA, the CDR3 is TGTGCCTGGAGTTTTCACGCTTCAAGTCAGCCCCAGCATTTT.

This clone showed up just a few times. The chain couples TRBV11-1 to TRBJ1-5; D is unresolved. The CDR3 loop spans 13 amino acids. Germline V lookup: CDR1 SGHAT, CDR2 FQDESV (reference sequence). V was pared by 1 base and J by 4 bases, with 5 bases between. The CDR3 DNA reads as TGTGCCAGCAGCTTAGGGCGAAATCAGCCCCAGCATTTT. As protein: CASSLGRNQPQHF.

V and J are TRBV21-1 and TRBJ2-3; the table calls TRBD1, which could not be checked here. TRBV21-1 corresponds to a pseudogene. The CDR3 consists of 14 residues. The CDR3 DNA follows: TGTGCCAGCAGCATCCGGGACATTTTTGATACGCAGTATTTT. Protein sequence: CASSIRDIFDTQYF.

J is TRBJ2-5 and V is TRBV16, with TRBD1 identical over 10 bases. The CDR3 length is 17 residues. Germline CDR1 and CDR2: KGHSY and FQNENV. The ends lost 0 bases at V and 0 bases at J; junction bases unmatched: 4. The CDR3: CASSQSVDRGHQETQYF. CDR3 DNA sequence: TGTGCCAGCAGCCAATCGGTCGACAGGGGGCACCAAGAGACCCAGTACTTC.

V is TRBV11-3 and J is TRBJ2-3, with 10 bases lining up with TRBD2. V dropped 5 bases and J dropped 2; count of bases not matched to a gene: 10. The CDR3 is 17 residues long. Looked up from germline, CDR1 is SGHNT and CDR2 is YENEEA. CDR3 nucleotides: TGTGCCAGCAGCCCAACAGCGGGGGGGCAGGTCACAGATACGCAGTATTTT. Translated: CASSPTAGGQVTDTQYF.

This chain uses TRBV19 with TRBJ2-2, with a tentative D call TRBD2 (5 bases). Trimming removed 0 bases at V and 2 bases at J, with 10 bases between. The CDR3 has 16 amino acids. CDR1 and CDR2 (germline): LNHDA, SQIVND (reference sequence). The DNA for the CDR3 is TGTGCCAGTAGTATAGAAGCGAGGGTAAACACCGGGGAGCTGTTTTTT. This gives the protein CASSIEARVNTGELFF.

The chain links TRBV11-2 to TRBJ2-7; D is possibly TRBD1 (6 bases). CDR1 is SGHAT and CDR2 is FQNNGV in the germline V gene. This CDR3 is built from 14 residues. The ends were cut back, 3 bases at V and 5 bases at J, with 14 bases in the middle. For the CDR3, the DNA is TGTGCCAGCAGCTTGCTACAGGGTGGTCACGAGCAGTACTTC. This codes for CASSLLQGGHEQYF.

This clone is medium-sized in the sample. The chain joins TRBV30 to TRBJ1-4, with D hard to call. V was trimmed by 2 bases and J by 8 bases, leaving 15 bases between them. The CDR3 sequence is 14 residues long. The germline V gene encodes CDR1 GTSNPN and CDR2 SVGIG (reference sequence). Written as DNA, the CDR3 is TGTGCCTGGAGTCCAAAGGGCCCGGGGGAAAAACTGTTTTTT. This sequence encodes CAWSPKGPGEKLFF.